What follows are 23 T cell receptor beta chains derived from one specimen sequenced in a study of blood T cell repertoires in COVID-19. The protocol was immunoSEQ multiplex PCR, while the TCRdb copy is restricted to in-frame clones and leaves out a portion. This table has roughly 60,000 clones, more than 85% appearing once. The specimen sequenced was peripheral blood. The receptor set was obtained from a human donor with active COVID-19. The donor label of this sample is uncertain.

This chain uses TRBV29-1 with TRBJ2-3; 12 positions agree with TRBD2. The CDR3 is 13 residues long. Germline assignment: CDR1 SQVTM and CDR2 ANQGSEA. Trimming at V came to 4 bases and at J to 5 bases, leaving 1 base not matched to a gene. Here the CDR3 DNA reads TGCAGCGTTGGGGGACTAGCGGGAGATACGCAGTATTTT. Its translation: CSVGGLAGDTQYF.

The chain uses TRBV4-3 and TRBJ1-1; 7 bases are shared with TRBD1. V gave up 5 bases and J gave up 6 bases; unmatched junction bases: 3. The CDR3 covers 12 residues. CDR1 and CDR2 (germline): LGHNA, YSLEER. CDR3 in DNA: TGCGCCAGCAGCGTACAGGGGTCTGAAGCTTTCTTT. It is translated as CASSVQGSEAFF.

The CDR3, as DNA: TGTGCCAGCAGCTTACGGACGGGAACCTACGAGCAGTACTTC. This translates into CASSLRTGTYEQYF. The chain employs TRBV11-3 and TRBJ2-7; a weak D match, TRBD2 (5 bases). V was clipped by 2 bases and J by 2 bases, with 10 bases between them. Germline assignment: CDR1 SGHNT and CDR2 YENEEA. The CDR3 runs 14 residues.

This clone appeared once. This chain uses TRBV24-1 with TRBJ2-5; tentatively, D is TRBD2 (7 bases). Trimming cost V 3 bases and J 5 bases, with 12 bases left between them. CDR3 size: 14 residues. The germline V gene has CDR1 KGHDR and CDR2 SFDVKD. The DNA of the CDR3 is TGTGCCACCAGTGATGGGGGGGCCCGGGAGACCCAGTACTTC. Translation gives CATSDGGARETQYF.

CDR3 amino acids: CASSSLRGSYNEQFF. The CDR3 DNA is TGTGCCAGCAGTTCACTTCGGGGCTCCTACAATGAGCAGTTCTTC. The V and J genes are TRBV28 and TRBJ2-1; D might be TRBD2 (5 bases). This CDR3 has 15 residues. Trimming shortened V by 4 bases and J by 0 bases, and 10 bases separated the two germline ends. Germline V lookup: CDR1 MDHEN, CDR2 SYDVKM.

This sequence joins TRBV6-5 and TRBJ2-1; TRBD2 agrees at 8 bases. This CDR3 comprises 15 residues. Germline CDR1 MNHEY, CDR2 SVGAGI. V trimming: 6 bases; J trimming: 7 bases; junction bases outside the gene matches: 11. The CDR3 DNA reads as TGTGCCAGCAGACCTCCGGGAGGGCCTAATAATGAGCAGTTCTTC. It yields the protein CASRPPGGPNNEQFF.

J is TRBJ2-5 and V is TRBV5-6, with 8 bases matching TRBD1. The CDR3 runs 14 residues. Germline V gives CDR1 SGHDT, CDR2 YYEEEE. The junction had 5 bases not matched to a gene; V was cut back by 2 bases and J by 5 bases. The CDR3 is CASSLRTGLETQYF. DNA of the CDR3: TGTGCCAGCAGCTTAAGGACAGGGCTGGAGACCCAGTACTTC.

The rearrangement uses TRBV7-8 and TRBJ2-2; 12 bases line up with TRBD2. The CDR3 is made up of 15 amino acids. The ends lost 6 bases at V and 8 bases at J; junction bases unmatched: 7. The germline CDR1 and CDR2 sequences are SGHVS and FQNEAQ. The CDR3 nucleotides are TGTGCCAGCAGAGCCCTAGCGGGAGGGCCTGGGGAGCTGTTTTTT. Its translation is CASRALAGGPGELFF.

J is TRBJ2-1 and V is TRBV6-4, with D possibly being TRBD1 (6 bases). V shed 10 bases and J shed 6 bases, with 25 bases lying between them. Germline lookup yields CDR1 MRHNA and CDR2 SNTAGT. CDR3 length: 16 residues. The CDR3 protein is CATQTFPGHAGNEQFF. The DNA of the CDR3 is TGTGCCACCCAAACCTTTCCGGGACATGCAGGCAATGAGCAGTTCTTC.

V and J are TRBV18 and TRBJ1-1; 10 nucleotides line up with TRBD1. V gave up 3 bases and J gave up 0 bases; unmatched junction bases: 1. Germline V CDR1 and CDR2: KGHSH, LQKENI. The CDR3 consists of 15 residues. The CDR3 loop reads CASSPGQGMNTEAFF. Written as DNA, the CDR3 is TGTGCCAGCTCACCGGGACAGGGGATGAACACTGAAGCTTTCTTT.

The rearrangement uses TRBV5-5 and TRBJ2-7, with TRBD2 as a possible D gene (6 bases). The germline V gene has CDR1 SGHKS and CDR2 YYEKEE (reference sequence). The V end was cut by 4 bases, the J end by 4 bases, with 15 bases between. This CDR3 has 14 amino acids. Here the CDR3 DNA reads TGTGCCAGCAGCCACGGGACTGATCGATACGAGCAGTACTTC. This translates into CASSHGTDRYEQYF.

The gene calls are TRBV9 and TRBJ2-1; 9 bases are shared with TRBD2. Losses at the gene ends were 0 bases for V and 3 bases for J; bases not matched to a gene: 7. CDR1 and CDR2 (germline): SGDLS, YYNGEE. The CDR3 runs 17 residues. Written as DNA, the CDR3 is TGTGCCAGCAGCGTAGAACGTCTAGCGGGGCACTACAATGAGCAGTTCTTC. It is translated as CASSVERLAGHYNEQFF.

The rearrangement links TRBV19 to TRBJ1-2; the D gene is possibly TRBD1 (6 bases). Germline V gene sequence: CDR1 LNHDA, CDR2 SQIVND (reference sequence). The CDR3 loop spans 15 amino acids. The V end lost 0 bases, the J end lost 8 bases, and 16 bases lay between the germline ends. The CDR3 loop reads CASSIDSGQTTGYTF. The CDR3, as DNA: TGTGCCAGTAGTATAGACTCGGGACAAACGACCGGCTACACCTTC.

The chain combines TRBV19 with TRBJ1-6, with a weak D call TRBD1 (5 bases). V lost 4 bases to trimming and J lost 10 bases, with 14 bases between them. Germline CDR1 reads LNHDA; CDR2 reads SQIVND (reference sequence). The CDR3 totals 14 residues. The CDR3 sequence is CASSTGHLDSPLHF. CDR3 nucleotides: TGTGCCAGTAGTACTGGACATCTAGACTCACCCCTCCACTTT.

Here the CDR3 DNA reads TGCGCCAGCAGCCAAGATAACAGCCCTCTAGCCAAAAACATTCAGTACTTC. Its translation is CASSQDNSPLAKNIQYF. V gene TRBV4-1 combines with J gene TRBJ2-4; D is undetermined. The CDR3 consists of 17 residues. Germline-derived CDR1 and CDR2 are MGHRA and YSYEKL. V shed 0 bases and J shed 0 bases, with 12 bases lying between them.

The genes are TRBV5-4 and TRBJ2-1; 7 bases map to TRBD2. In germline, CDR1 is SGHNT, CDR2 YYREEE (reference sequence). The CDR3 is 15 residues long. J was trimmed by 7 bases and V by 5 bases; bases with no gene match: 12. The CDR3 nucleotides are TGTGCCAGCAGTCGAGCGGGAAGGTCGCTTAATGAGCAGTTCTTC. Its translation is CASSRAGRSLNEQFF.

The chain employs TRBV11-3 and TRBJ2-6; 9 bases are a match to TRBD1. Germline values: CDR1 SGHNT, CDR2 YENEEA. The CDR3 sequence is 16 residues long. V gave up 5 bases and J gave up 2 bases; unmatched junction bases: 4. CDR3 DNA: TGTGCCAGCAGCCCAGGACAGGGGACTGGGGCCAACGTCCTGACTTTC. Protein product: CASSPGQGTGANVLTF.

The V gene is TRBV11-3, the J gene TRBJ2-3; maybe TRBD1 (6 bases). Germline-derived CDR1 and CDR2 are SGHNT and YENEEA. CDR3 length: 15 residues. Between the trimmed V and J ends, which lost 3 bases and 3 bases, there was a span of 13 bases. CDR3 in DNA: TGTGCCAGCAGCTTGAGGGGGATCGGGACAGATACGCAGTATTTT. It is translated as CASSLRGIGTDTQYF.

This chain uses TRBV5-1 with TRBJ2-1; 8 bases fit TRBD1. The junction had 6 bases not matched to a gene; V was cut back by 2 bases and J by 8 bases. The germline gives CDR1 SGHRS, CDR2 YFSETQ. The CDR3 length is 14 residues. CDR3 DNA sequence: TGCGCCAGCAGCTTAACAGGGGGTAGCGATGAGCAGTTCTTC. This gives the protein CASSLTGGSDEQFF.

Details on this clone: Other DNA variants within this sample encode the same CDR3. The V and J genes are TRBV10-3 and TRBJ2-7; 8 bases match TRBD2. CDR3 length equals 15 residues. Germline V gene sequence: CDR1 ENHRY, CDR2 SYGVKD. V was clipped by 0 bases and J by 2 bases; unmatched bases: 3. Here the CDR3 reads CAISESTSGTYEQYF. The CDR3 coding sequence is TGTGCCATCAGTGAGTCCACTAGCGGAACCTACGAGCAGTACTTC.

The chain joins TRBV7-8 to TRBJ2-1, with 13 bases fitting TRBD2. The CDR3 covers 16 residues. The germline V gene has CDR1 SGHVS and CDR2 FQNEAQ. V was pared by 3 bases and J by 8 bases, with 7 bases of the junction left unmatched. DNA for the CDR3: TGTGCCAGCAGCTTTAGACTAGCGGGGGGTTATGATGAGCAGTTCTTC. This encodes CASSFRLAGGYDEQFF.

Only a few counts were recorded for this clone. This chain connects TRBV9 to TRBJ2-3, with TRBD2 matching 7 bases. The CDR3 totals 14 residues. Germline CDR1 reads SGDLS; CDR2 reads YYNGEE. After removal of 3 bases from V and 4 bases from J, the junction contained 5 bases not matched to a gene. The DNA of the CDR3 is TGTGCCAGCAGCGCGACACTAGCGTCAGATACGCAGTATTTT. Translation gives CASSATLASDTQYF.

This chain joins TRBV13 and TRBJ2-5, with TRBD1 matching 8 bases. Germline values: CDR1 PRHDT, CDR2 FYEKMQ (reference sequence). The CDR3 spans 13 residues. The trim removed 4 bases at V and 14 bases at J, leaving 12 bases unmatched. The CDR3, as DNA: TGTGCCAGCAGCTATCCCGGCGACAGGGGCCAATACTTC. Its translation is CASSYPGDRGQYF. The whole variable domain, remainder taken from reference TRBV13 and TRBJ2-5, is AAGVIQSPRHLIKEKRETATLKCYPIPRHDTVYWYQQGPGQDPQFLISFYEKMQSDKGSIPDRFSAQQFSDYHSELNMSSLELGDSALYFCASSYPGDRGQYFGPGTRLLVL.